Shown below are 12 T cell receptor beta chains from a single sample sequenced in a study of high-grade serous ovarian cancer treatment subgroups. The tumor samples were collected prior to definitive surgery or chemotherapy. Method: immunoSEQ multiplex PCR; TCRdb's copy keeps in-frame clones and lacks some. This table has thousands of clones, approximately 62% appearing once. The sample consisted of tumor tissue. These receptors came from a human donor with high-grade serous ovarian cancer.

This clone was found once. The chain employs TRBV19 and TRBJ2-5, with TRBD2 matching over 7 bases. This CDR3 contains 16 residues. CDR1 and CDR2 (germline): LNHDA, SQIVND (reference sequence). The V segment lost 2 bases and the J segment 1 base; nucleotides outside the gene matches: 7. In DNA, the CDR3 is TGTGCCAGTAGTATAATCCCTAGCGGCGGCCAAGAGACCCAGTACTTC. This gives the protein CASSIIPSGGQETQYF.

This CDR3 is CAISRLAGEFQDTQYF. The DNA of the CDR3 is TGTGCCATCAGCCGACTAGCGGGAGAGTTTCAAGATACGCAGTATTTT. The rearrangement joins TRBV10-3 to TRBJ2-3; 12 nucleotides match TRBD2. This CDR3 spans 16 amino acids. From germline, CDR1 is ENHRY and CDR2 SYGVKD. V shed 6 bases and J 5 bases; nucleotides not matched to a gene: 9.

The chain recombines TRBV12-1 with TRBJ2-7; TRBD2, the table's D call, was not compared with the DNA. TRBV12-1 is deemed a pseudogene. CDR3 length: 13 amino acids. Written as DNA, the CDR3 is TGTGCCACCAGCCGAGCCAAAATCTACGAGCAGTACTTC. It codes for CATSRAKIYEQYF.

The rearrangement links TRBV11-3 to TRBJ2-3, with TRBD2 as a possible D gene (5 bases). The germline V and J ends were trimmed by 1 base and 0 bases, with 14 bases remaining between them. The CDR3 runs to 17 residues. CDR1 is SGHNT and CDR2 is YENEEA in the germline V gene. Here the CDR3 reads CASSLGGGGFSTDTQYF. The CDR3 bases are TGTGCCAGCAGCTTAGGTGGAGGCGGGTTCAGCACAGATACGCAGTATTTT. The full variable domain, with the rest looked up from reference TRBV11-3 and TRBJ2-3, is EAGVVQSPRYKIIEKKQPVAFWCNPISGHNTLYWYLQNLGQGPELLIRYENEEAVDDSQLPKDRFSAERLKGVDSTLKIQPAELGDSAVYLCASSLGGGGFSTDTQYFGPGTRLTVL.

The table lists this clone with a few counts. J is TRBJ1-1 and V is TRBV18, with a possible D match to TRBD1 (6 bases). Germline loops: CDR1 KGHSH, CDR2 LQKENI. With 10 bases removed from V and 8 bases from J, the gap between germline ends came to 17 bases. The CDR3 has 12 amino acids. CDR3 sequence reads: CATTVRGGEAFF. CDR3 nucleotides: TGTGCCACCACAGTCCGAGGGGGGGAAGCTTTCTTT.

This rearrangement joins TRBV6-5 to TRBJ2-2; D is ambiguous. CDR1 and CDR2 (germline): MNHEY, SVGAGI. V was trimmed by 3 bases and J by 6 bases, leaving 14 bases between them. This CDR3 spans 15 amino acids. CDR3 protein: CASSYQVVVAGELFF. The DNA for the CDR3 is TGTGCCAGCAGTTATCAGGTTGTGGTTGCCGGGGAGCTGTTTTTT.

The sample holds a few counts of this clone. The CDR3 loop reads CASSHPGNEQFF. CDR3 nucleotides: TGTGCCAGCAGTCATCCTGGTAATGAGCAGTTCTTC. The genes are TRBV7-9 and TRBJ2-1; D is uncertain. Trimming stripped 6 bases from V and 7 bases from J, with 10 bases between. From germline, CDR1 is SEHNR and CDR2 FQNEAQ (reference sequence). The length of the CDR3 is 12 residues.

This clone came up once. The V call is TRBV11-3, the J call TRBJ2-7, with 9 bases fitting TRBD1. Trimming cost V 3 bases and J 4 bases; bases outside gene matches: 10. The CDR3 covers 16 residues. Germline CDR1 SGHNT, CDR2 YENEEA. CDR3 protein: CASSLRGQGLFYEQYF. In nucleotides, the CDR3 is TGTGCCAGCAGCTTGCGGGGACAGGGCCTTTTTTACGAGCAGTACTTC. Together with reference TRBV11-3 and TRBJ2-7, the CDR3 gives the full variable domain: EAGVVQSPRYKIIEKKQPVAFWCNPISGHNTLYWYLQNLGQGPELLIRYENEEAVDDSQLPKDRFSAERLKGVDSTLKIQPAELGDSAVYLCASSLRGQGLFYEQYFGPGTRLTVT.

This clone appeared a few times. This chain uses TRBV18 with TRBJ1-2, with D hard to call. This CDR3 has 14 amino acids. Germline assignment: CDR1 KGHSH and CDR2 LQKENI. V lost 2 bases to trimming and J lost 2 bases, with 9 bases between them. This CDR3 reads CASSPIGRNYGYTF. In DNA, the CDR3 is TGTGCCAGCTCACCAATAGGGCGGAACTATGGCTACACCTTC.

The chain joins TRBV5-6 to TRBJ1-4; tentative D call: TRBD1 (5 bases). The CDR3 runs to 11 residues. Germline values: CDR1 SGHDT, CDR2 YYEEEE. V lost 7 bases and J lost 8, with 9 bases in between. The CDR3 DNA reads TGTGCCAGCGGGTCAGGGGAAAAACTGTTTTTT. Its translation: CASGSGEKLFF.

The chain joins TRBV9 to TRBJ1-1; 8 positions match TRBD1. Germline V CDR1 and CDR2: SGDLS, YYNGEE. The CDR3 is made up of 16 amino acids. Losses at the gene ends were 3 bases for V and 0 bases for J; bases not matched to a gene: 7. The CDR3 DNA is TGTGCCAGCAGCGATCCGGACAGGGCCATGAACACTGAAGCTTTCTTT. Translation: CASSDPDRAMNTEAFF.

The V gene is TRBV28, the J gene TRBJ2-2, with D tentatively TRBD1 (6 bases). Looked up from germline, CDR1 is MDHEN and CDR2 is SYDVKM. CDR3 length: 13 amino acids. V dropped 11 bases and J dropped 1 base, with 11 bases sitting between them. The CDR3: CAYRAENTGELFF. The CDR3, as DNA: TGTGCCTACAGGGCGGAGAACACCGGGGAGCTGTTTTTT. The entire variable domain, with the rest obtained from reference TRBV28 and TRBJ2-2, is as follows: DVKVTQSSRYLVKRTGEKVFLECVQDMDHENMFWYRQDPGLGLRLIYFSYDVKMKEKGDIPEGYSVSREKKERFSLILESASTNQTSMYLCAYRAENTGELFFGEGSRLTVL.